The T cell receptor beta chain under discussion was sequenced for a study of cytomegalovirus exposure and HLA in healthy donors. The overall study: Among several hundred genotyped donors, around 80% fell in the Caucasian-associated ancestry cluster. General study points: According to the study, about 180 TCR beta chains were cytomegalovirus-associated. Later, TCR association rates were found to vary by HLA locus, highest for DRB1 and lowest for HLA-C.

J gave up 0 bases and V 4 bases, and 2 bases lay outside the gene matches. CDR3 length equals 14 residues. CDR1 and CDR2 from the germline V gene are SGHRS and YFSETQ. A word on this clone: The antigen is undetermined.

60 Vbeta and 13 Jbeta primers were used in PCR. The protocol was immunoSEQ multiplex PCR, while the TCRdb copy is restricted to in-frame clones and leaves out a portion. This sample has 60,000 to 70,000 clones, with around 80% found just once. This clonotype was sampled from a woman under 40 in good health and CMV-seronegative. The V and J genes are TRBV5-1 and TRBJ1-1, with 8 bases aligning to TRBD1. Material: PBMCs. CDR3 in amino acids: CASSQGQVNTEAFF. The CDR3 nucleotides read TGCGCCAGCAGCCAGGGACAGGTGAACACTGAAGCTTTCTTT.